Listed here are 17 T cell receptor beta chains from one sample, sequenced in a study of blood T cell repertoires in COVID-19 (dated by TCRdb to 2020 to 2021). The protocol used for the library was the immunoSEQ multiplex PCR assay. Sourced from immuneACCESS, this table was stored by TCRdb with only in-frame sequences that have V and J called. A share of the clones is absent; for the studies checked, an unresolved V gene accounts for under half, and the remainder has no known explanation. The sample table contains about 200,000 clones; only one count was recorded for 75% to 90% of them. The top ten constitute more than 2% of the sample. Sequencing used PBMCs or T cells enriched from blood (not recorded which). The receptors derive from a woman aged 25 to 39 who had recovered from COVID-19.

The chain uses TRBV3-1 (or the pseudogene TRBV3-2) and TRBJ1-2, with 10 bases identical to TRBD1. Germline CDR1 LGHDT, CDR2 YNNKEL (reference sequence). This CDR3 spans 16 amino acids. Trimming took 5 bases from V and 4 from J; bases not matched to a gene: 10. CDR3 nucleotides: TGTGCCAGCAGCGCGAGAGGACAGGGGGGAGGCTATGGCTACACCTTC. Translating it yields CASSARGQGGGYGYTF.

This clone was seen a few times. The chain has TRBV6-5 and TRBJ1-5, with 10 bases fitting TRBD1. Germline V gene lookup returns CDR1 MNHEY and CDR2 SVGAGI. The CDR3 sequence is 14 residues long. J was trimmed by 6 bases and V by 6 bases; bases with no gene match: 5. This CDR3 is CASRTGGEGQPQHF. CDR3 nucleotides: TGTGCCAGCAGGACAGGGGGCGAGGGTCAGCCCCAGCATTTT.

This rearrangement joins TRBV7-3 to TRBJ1-2; TRBD1 might be the D (5 bases). From germline, CDR1 is SGHTA and CDR2 FQGTGA. The ends were cut back, 4 bases at V and 8 bases at J, with 14 bases in the middle. The CDR3 length is 13 residues. The CDR3 spells CASSYGGGKGYTF. In DNA, the CDR3 is TGTGCCAGCAGCTATGGCGGGGGGAAGGGCTACACCTTC.

V is TRBV19 and J is TRBJ2-2, with 8 positions matching TRBD2. The J segment lost 0 bases and the V segment lost 9 bases, leaving 3 bases of the junction unmatched. The CDR3 contains 14 residues. Germline assignment: CDR1 LNHDA and CDR2 SQIVND (reference sequence). This CDR3 reads CASQRGTNTGELFF. CDR3 in DNA: TGTGCCAGCCAGCGGGGGACGAACACCGGGGAGCTGTTTTTT.

The gene calls are TRBV30 and TRBJ1-2; no reliable D call. Germline CDR1 GTSNPN, CDR2 SVGIG (reference sequence). CDR3 length equals 11 residues. V lost 0 bases, J lost 7 bases, and 6 bases lay in between. The CDR3 region is CAWSVRFGYTF. CDR3 nucleotides: TGTGCCTGGAGTGTACGGTTTGGCTACACCTTC.

The J gene is TRBJ1-1, the V gene TRBV5-6; no clear D gene. CDR1 and CDR2 (germline): SGHDT, YYEEEE. With 4 bases removed from V and 11 bases from J, the gap between germline ends came to 18 bases. CDR3 length equals 13 residues. The CDR3 loop reads CASSVGRPRRAFF. As DNA, the CDR3 is TGTGCCAGCAGCGTTGGTCGGCCGAGGAGGGCTTTCTTT.

This clone was found a few times. The chain joins TRBV11-3 to TRBJ2-7; unclear D gene. CDR1 and CDR2 (germline): SGHNT, YENEEA. Trimming took off 5 bases at V and 0 bases at J, with 5 bases between the two ends. This CDR3 region has 12 residues. The CDR3 reads CASSLSSYEQYF. For the CDR3, the DNA is TGTGCCAGCAGCCTTTCCTCCTACGAGCAGTACTTC.

V gene TRBV7-8 combines with J gene TRBJ1-5, with D possibly TRBD1 on 5 matching bases. Looked up from germline, CDR1 is SGHVS and CDR2 is FQNEAQ. The germline V and J ends were trimmed by 1 base and 4 bases, with 20 bases remaining between them. The CDR3 extends over 18 amino acids. The CDR3, as DNA: TGTGCCAGCAGCTTAGGGCGGGGGATGGGGCTCGGAAATCAGCCCCAGCATTTT. Amino acids: CASSLGRGMGLGNQPQHF.

The chain links TRBV7-6 to TRBJ2-7; D perhaps matches TRBD1 (6 bases). Germline lookup yields CDR1 SGHVS and CDR2 FNYEAQ. The CDR3 totals 12 residues. V was shortened by 5 bases and J by 6 bases, with 11 bases between the two germline ends. For the CDR3, the DNA is TGTGCCAGCAGCGCTACAGGGATCGAGCAGTACTTC. This codes for CASSATGIEQYF.

The rearrangement joins TRBV11-2 to TRBJ2-3; 8 positions agree with TRBD2. This CDR3 comprises 17 residues. CDR1 SGHAT and CDR2 FQNNGV come from the germline V gene. The V and J ends lost 1 base and 3 bases, in that order; junction bases with no gene match: 9. The CDR3 nucleotides are TGTGCCAGCAGCTTAGTAGGGGTAGCGGGGTCGACAGATACGCAGTATTTT. Translated: CASSLVGVAGSTDTQYF.

The chain recombines TRBV4-1 with TRBJ1-1; 10 bases map to TRBD1. The length of the CDR3 is 17 residues. The germline V gene encodes CDR1 MGHRA and CDR2 YSYEKL. The junction had 14 bases not matched to a gene; V was cut back by 4 bases and J by 6 bases. The CDR3 loop reads CASSLRYLTGGDPEAFF. In nucleotides, the CDR3 is TGCGCCAGCAGCCTGAGATATTTGACAGGGGGCGACCCTGAAGCTTTCTTT.

The chain recombines TRBV3-1 (or the pseudogene TRBV3-2) with TRBJ1-1; perhaps TRBD1 as D (5 bases). The CDR3 totals 14 residues. CDR1 and CDR2 from the germline V gene are LGHDT and YNNKEL (reference sequence). V shed 0 bases and J shed 4 bases, with 9 bases lying between them. CDR3 protein: CASSQDPDSTEAFF. The DNA for the CDR3 is TGTGCCAGCAGCCAAGATCCTGACAGCACTGAAGCTTTCTTT.

The J gene is TRBJ1-1, the V gene TRBV7-9; TRBD1 might be the D (5 bases). This CDR3 is built from 12 residues. CDR1 and CDR2 (germline): SEHNR, FQNEAQ (reference sequence). Trimming removed 3 bases at V and 7 bases at J, with 9 bases between. The CDR3 DNA sequence: TGTGCCAGCAGCTTGGGACTCCGTGAAGCTTTCTTT. This encodes CASSLGLREAFF.

This clone came up once. The chain carries TRBV5-1 and TRBJ2-3; D is unclear. This CDR3 contains 15 residues. Looked up from germline, CDR1 is SGHRS and CDR2 is YFSETQ. The V and J ends lost 0 bases and 4 bases respectively, with 12 bases between them. CDR3 sequence (DNA): TGCGCCAGCAGCTTGGCCGGCGGTCTGGCAGATACGCAGTATTTT. Residues: CASSLAGGLADTQYF. The complete variable domain, with remaining parts taken from reference TRBV5-1 and TRBJ2-3, reads KAGVTQTPRYLIKTRGQQVTLSCSPISGHRSVSWYQQTPGQGLQFLFEYFSETQRNKGNFPGRFSGRQFSNSRSEMNVSTLELGDSALYLCASSLAGGLADTQYFGPGTRLTVL.

V and J are TRBV12-3 or TRBV12-4 and TRBJ2-7, with D maybe TRBD2 (6 bases). The CDR3 is 13 amino acids. The V end was cut by 5 bases, the J end by 7 bases, with 15 bases between. The CDR3 coding sequence is TGTGCCAGCAGTCTCCCGGGACTGTGGGAGCAGTACTTC. Its translation is CASSLPGLWEQYF.

The CDR3 coding sequence is TGTGCCAGCAGCTCTCACAGGGGGCCGAACGAGCAGTACTTC. It codes for CASSSHRGPNEQYF. The chain employs TRBV11-3 and TRBJ2-7; the match to TRBD1 covers 9 bases. V shed 4 bases and J 5 bases; nucleotides not matched to a gene: 6. The CDR3 runs 14 residues. Per germline, CDR1 SGHNT and CDR2 YENEEA.

The chain links TRBV4-2 to TRBJ2-7; D possibly corresponds to TRBD1 (5 bases). Germline V gene lookup returns CDR1 LGHNA and CDR2 YNFKEQ. V lost 0 bases to trimming and J lost 1 base, with 16 bases between them. This CDR3 comprises 17 residues. CDR3 in DNA: TGTGCCAGCAGCCAAGATTTTTTGGCAGGGTGGTCCTACGAGCAGTACTTC. As protein: CASSQDFLAGWSYEQYF.